This T cell receptor beta chain was found in a study of T cell responses to AZD1222 COVID-19 vaccine (dated by TCRdb to 2020 to 2023). For the study in its entirety: AZD1222 recipients whose second dose came at about 4 weeks and those whose second dose came at about 12 weeks were combined into one group, since spike-specific TCR depth and breadth did not differ between the two schedules. A total of just over 230 trial participants underwent TCR sequencing, of whom 207 received two doses of AZD1222 and some 26 received two doses of the MenACWY control vaccine. Trial participants were enrolled into age subgroups of 18-55, 56-69 and 70-plus years, which contained about 160, 30 and 59 TCR-sequenced participants, respectively. Overall study outcomes, separate from this receptor: Conclusions about previously exposed vaccinees are limited because only six or seven AZD1222 recipients were SARS-CoV-2 seropositive at baseline. A significant rise in spike-specific TCR breadth and depth was observed after two AZD1222 doses relative to day 0 and relative to MenACWY recipients. Because no samples from the day 14 peak response were available, repertoires could be characterized only after the peak T cell response. Reportedly, close to half of the unique spike-specific TCRs recognized epitopes lying outside the regions that are mutated in the B.1.351 and B.1.1.7 variants. The 56-69-year group was small, and its depth increase did not reach significance, likely because of low power. Participants were mostly white British, with more females than males. The authors suggested clonal diversity may have been underestimated. Vaccine-associated CD4 TCRs spanned the whole spike protein, with dominant responses in regions 160-218 and 743-854.

Interpreted using the paper, the time point label stands for: baseline before first vaccination. The vaccinee samples were drawn from two UK trials, COV001 and COV002, one of which was a single-blind randomized controlled phase 2/3 trial testing AZD1222 (ChAdOx1 nCoV-19) in healthy adults. Trial participant PBMC samples were collected at day 0 and day 28 after the second dose for TCRbeta chain sequencing. The CDR3 regions of human TCRbeta chains were analyzed by immunosequencing. From the authors' description of their analysis: TCRs in the repertoires were matched against a reference library of SARS-CoV-2-specific TCRs that had been generated with the MIRA antigen-specificity platform. Breadth meant the fraction of unique TCRs that were SARS-CoV-2-associated, whereas depth meant the fraction of total T cells that were SARS-CoV-2-associated. Using the MIRA data, each spike-specific TCR was mapped to the spike region that the TCR reacts to and placed in a CD4 or CD8 class. Log10-transformed breadth and depth values were compared by one-way ANOVA with Sidak's multiple comparisons tests. The clones in this table, taken by TCRdb from immuneACCESS, are in-frame only. Not every clone is retained; where verified, under half of the shortfall comes from an unresolved V gene, and the cause of the rest is unknown. V and J calls plus clone size are reproduced from that table; the DNA served to infer D and trimming. In this sample the table shows 130,000 to 150,000 clones, 75% to 90% of which occur a single time. The ten top clones hold approximately 1.5% of the sample.

The CDR3 measures 15 amino acids from cysteine to phenylalanine. Only CDR3 DNA is held: 45 bases, read in frame from base 1. About this clone itself: This clone's antigen is unknown. The sample holds no much larger clone one base away, and base qualities are not on file.

The sequence came from an adult in good health. The starting material was peripheral blood, obtained on day 0 of AZD1222 vaccination. The sequence is built from TRBV21-1 and TRBJ1-5; the table's D call, TRBD1, has no DNA check behind it. TRBV21-1 is a known pseudogene. The nucleotide sequence reads TGTGCCAGCAGCACCGGGACACTAAGCAATCAGCCCCAGCATTTT. The translation is CASSTGTLSNQPQHF.